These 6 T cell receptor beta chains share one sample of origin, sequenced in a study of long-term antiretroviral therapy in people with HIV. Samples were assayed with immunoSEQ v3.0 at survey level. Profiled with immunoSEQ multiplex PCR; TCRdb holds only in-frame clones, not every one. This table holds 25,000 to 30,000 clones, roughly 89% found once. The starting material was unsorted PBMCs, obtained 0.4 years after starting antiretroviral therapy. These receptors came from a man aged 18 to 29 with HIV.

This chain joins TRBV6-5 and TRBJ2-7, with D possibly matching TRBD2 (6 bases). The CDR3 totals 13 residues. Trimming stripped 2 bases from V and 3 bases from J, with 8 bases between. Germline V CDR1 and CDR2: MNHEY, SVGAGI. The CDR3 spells CASSYGGSYEQYF. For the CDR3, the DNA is TGTGCCAGCAGTTACGGGGGGAGCTACGAGCAGTACTTC.

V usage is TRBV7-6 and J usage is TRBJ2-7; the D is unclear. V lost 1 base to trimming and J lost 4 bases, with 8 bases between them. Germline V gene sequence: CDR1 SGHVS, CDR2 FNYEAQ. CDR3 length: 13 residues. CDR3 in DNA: TGTGCCAGCAGCTTAGAAGGTGCATACGAGCAGTACTTC. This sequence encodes CASSLEGAYEQYF.

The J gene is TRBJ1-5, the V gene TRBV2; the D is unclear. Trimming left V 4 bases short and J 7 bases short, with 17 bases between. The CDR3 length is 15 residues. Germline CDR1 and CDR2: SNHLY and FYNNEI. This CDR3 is CASSATHPRGQPQHF. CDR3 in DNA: TGTGCCAGCAGTGCCACCCATCCGCGAGGGCAGCCCCAGCATTTT.

The CDR3 sequence is CASSQQGLYEQYF. The CDR3 nucleotides are TGTGCCAGCAGCCAACAGGGTCTCTACGAGCAGTACTTC. The genes are TRBV7-9 and TRBJ2-7; D is possibly TRBD1 (6 bases). There are 13 residues in the CDR3. V was cut by 5 bases and J by 3 bases, with 11 bases left in between. The germline V gene encodes CDR1 SEHNR and CDR2 FQNEAQ (reference sequence).

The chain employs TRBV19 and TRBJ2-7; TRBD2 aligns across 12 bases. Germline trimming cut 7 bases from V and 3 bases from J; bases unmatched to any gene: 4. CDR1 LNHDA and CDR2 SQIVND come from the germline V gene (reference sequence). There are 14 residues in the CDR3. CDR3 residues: CASTRTSGDYEQYF. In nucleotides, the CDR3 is TGTGCCAGTACCCGGACTAGCGGGGACTACGAGCAGTACTTC.

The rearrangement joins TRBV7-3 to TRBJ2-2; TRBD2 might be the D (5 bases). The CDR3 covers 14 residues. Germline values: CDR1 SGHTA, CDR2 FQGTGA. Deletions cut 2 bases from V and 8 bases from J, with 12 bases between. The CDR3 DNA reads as TGTGCCAGCAGCTTAGGAGGTTTGACTGGGGAGCTGTTTTTT. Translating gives CASSLGGLTGELFF.